This passage covers 21 T cell receptor beta chains from one sample sequenced in a study of blood T cell repertoires in COVID-19. Libraries were prepared by immunoSEQ multiplex PCR; TCRdb keeps only in-frame clonotypes and omits some of them. The sample yields under 150,000 clones, approximately 89% seen once. The sequencing sample was made of peripheral blood. The receptors stem from a woman aged 60-70 years with COVID-19, enrolled during active disease.

The genes are TRBV29-1 and TRBJ2-2; 9 nucleotides align to TRBD1. Losses at the gene ends were 3 bases for V and 6 bases for J; bases not matched to a gene: 5. Germline lookup yields CDR1 SQVTM and CDR2 ANQGSEA. The length of the CDR3 is 14 residues. The DNA for the CDR3 is TGCAGCGTTGACAGGACAGGGGATTCCGGGGAGCTGTTTTTT. It specifies CSVDRTGDSGELFF.

The count of this clone is one. The chain carries TRBV7-2 and TRBJ2-3; D might be TRBD2 (5 bases). Trimming took off 0 bases at V and 1 base at J, with 14 bases between the two ends. The length of the CDR3 is 17 residues. Germline assignment: CDR1 SGHTA and CDR2 FQGNSA. CDR3 in DNA: TGTGCCAGCAGCTTAGCGCTAGCCCGGACCCGCACAGATACGCAGTATTTT. It specifies CASSLALARTRTDTQYF.

Only one count was recorded for this clone. The J gene is TRBJ1-2, the V gene TRBV7-9; 7 bases align to TRBD1. With 0 bases clipped from V and 0 bases from J, the junction kept 4 bases outside the gene matches. Germline V gene sequence: CDR1 SEHNR, CDR2 FQNEAQ (reference sequence). CDR3 length equals 16 residues. The DNA of the CDR3 is TGTGCCAGCAGCTTAGCCGGCCAGGGGGCTAACTATGGCTACACCTTC. The encoded protein is CASSLAGQGANYGYTF.

In DNA form, the CDR3 reads TGTGCCAGCTCACCTCGGGGAGGGGAAGAGCCCCAGCATTTT. Amino acid sequence: CASSPRGGEEPQHF. The rearrangement uses TRBV18 and TRBJ1-5; D is possibly TRBD1 (5 bases). The CDR3 spans 14 residues. Germline CDR1 and CDR2: KGHSH and LQKENI. Trimming took 3 bases from V and 8 from J, leaving 14 bases between them.

This clone was counted a single time. The rearrangement uses TRBV7-2 and TRBJ2-2; no firm D call. CDR3 length: 16 amino acids. V lost 3 bases and J lost 6, with 17 bases in between. CDR1 SGHTA and CDR2 FQGNSA come from the germline V gene. The CDR3, as DNA: TGTGCCAGCAGCTTCGAAAAGGCTTCAGGCGCCGGGGAGCTGTTTTTT. This encodes CASSFEKASGAGELFF.

This clone turned up a few times. The chain employs TRBV24-1 and TRBJ2-5; TRBD1 might be the D (6 bases). V gave up 0 bases and J gave up 3 bases, with 10 bases separating them. Germline V gives CDR1 KGHDR, CDR2 SFDVKD. The CDR3 length is 15 residues. CDR3: CATSDLQPGEETQYF. CDR3 sequence (DNA): TGTGCCACCAGTGATTTGCAGCCAGGGGAAGAGACCCAGTACTTC.

The V gene is TRBV5-4, the J gene TRBJ1-4; unclear D gene. The CDR3 length is 14 residues. Trimming stripped 5 bases from V and 5 bases from J, with 13 bases between. Germline CDR1 reads SGHNT; CDR2 reads YYREEE (reference sequence). Here the CDR3 reads CASSPRRRNEKLFF. Here the CDR3 DNA reads TGTGCCAGCAGTCCGCGGAGACGGAATGAAAAACTGTTTTTT.

The chain carries TRBV10-3 and TRBJ1-1; 7 nucleotides match TRBD1. J lost 4 bases, V lost 11 bases, and 7 bases had no gene match. Germline CDR1 ENHRY, CDR2 SYGVKD. The CDR3 is made up of 12 amino acids. The CDR3 reads CAARQGSTEAFF. In DNA form, the CDR3 reads TGTGCCGCCCGACAGGGATCCACTGAAGCTTTCTTT.

The rearrangement joins TRBV5-4 to TRBJ1-2; D ambiguous. CDR3 size: 16 residues. The V end lost 0 bases, the J end lost 4 bases, and 16 bases lay between the germline ends. CDR1 is SGHNT, CDR2 YYREEE, per germline (reference sequence). Here the CDR3 DNA reads TGTGCCAGCAGCTTGGCCAGTTTCGGGTCGGGCTATGGCTACACCTTC. Translating gives CASSLASFGSGYGYTF.

The chain combines TRBV30 with TRBJ2-2, with a possible D match to TRBD1 (6 bases). V was pared by 8 bases and J by 4 bases, with 17 bases between. Germline assignment: CDR1 GTSNPN and CDR2 SVGIG (reference sequence). The CDR3 contains 14 residues. The chain's CDR3 is CARGWGDGTGELFF. CDR3 DNA: TGTGCCAGGGGGTGGGGAGACGGCACCGGGGAGCTGTTTTTT. The whole variable domain, remainder taken from reference TRBV30 and TRBJ2-2, is SQTIHQWPATLVQPVGSPLSLECTVEGTSNPNLYWYRQAAGRGLQLLFYSVGIGQISSEVPQNLSASRPQDRQFILSSKKLLLSDSGFYLCARGWGDGTGELFFGEGSRLTVL.

CDR3 nucleotides: TGTGCCAGCAGCCAAGAGATAGGGGCCTACAGCGGGGGCATCCAAGAGACCCAGTACTTC. As protein: CASSQEIGAYSGGIQETQYF. V usage is TRBV3-1 (or the pseudogene TRBV3-2) and J usage is TRBJ2-5; 8 bases line up with TRBD2. The V segment lost 0 bases and the J segment 1 base; nucleotides outside the gene matches: 16. Germline lookup yields CDR1 LGHDT and CDR2 YNNKEL (reference sequence). There are 20 residues in the CDR3.

V and J are TRBV24-1 and TRBJ2-6; D not certain. Trimming removed 4 bases at V and 4 bases at J, with 22 bases between. Germline V lookup: CDR1 KGHDR, CDR2 SFDVKD. This CDR3 spans 19 amino acids. The CDR3 region is CATSDHGSLRSSGANVLTF. The CDR3 coding sequence is TGTGCCACCAGTGACCATGGCTCATTGAGGTCGTCAGGGGCCAACGTCCTGACTTTC.

The chain recombines TRBV2 with TRBJ1-2, with D uncertain. CDR3 size: 12 residues. Trimming pared 2 bases from V and 6 bases from J, leaving 7 bases between. Germline-derived CDR1 and CDR2 are SNHLY and FYNNEI. CDR3 region: CASSEFIDGYTF. The CDR3 region has the DNA TGTGCCAGCAGTGAATTTATTGATGGCTACACCTTC.

Written as DNA, the CDR3 is TGCGCCAGCAGTGAGACCTACAGGGAGGGAGAAGCTTTCTTT. This translates into CASSETYREGEAFF. The chain uses TRBV10-1 and TRBJ1-1; tentative D call: TRBD1 (6 bases). Trimming took 2 bases from V and 8 from J, leaving 15 bases between them. The germline gives CDR1 WNHNN, CDR2 SYGVQD (reference sequence). CDR3 size: 14 residues.

The chain couples TRBV10-1 to TRBJ1-6, with TRBD1 identical over 10 bases. CDR3 length: 16 amino acids. After removal of 7 bases from V and 7 bases from J, the junction contained 10 bases not matched to a gene. In germline, CDR1 is WNHNN, CDR2 SYGVQD (reference sequence). The CDR3 DNA reads TGCGCCAGCAATACCGACAGGGGGCTAAGGAATTCACCCCTCCACTTT. Translation gives CASNTDRGLRNSPLHF.

The DNA for the CDR3 is TGTGCCAGCAGTTACCCAAGGACAGGGGGAGGTACTGAAGCTTTCTTT. It encodes CASSYPRTGGGTEAFF. The chain combines TRBV6-5 with TRBJ1-1, with TRBD1 matching over 10 bases. There are 16 residues in the CDR3. The ends lost 2 bases at V and 5 bases at J; junction bases unmatched: 8. Germline CDR1 is MNHEY and CDR2 is SVGAGI.

This clone showed up just once. V is TRBV29-1 and J is TRBJ1-5; 12 bases match TRBD1. This CDR3 is built from 16 residues. The ends lost 4 bases at V and 2 bases at J; junction bases unmatched: 6. Germline V gene data show CDR1 as SQVTM and CDR2 as ANQGSEA. CDR3 residues: CSVATGTGGGNQPQHF. As DNA, the CDR3 is TGCAGCGTTGCTACCGGGACAGGGGGCGGCAATCAGCCCCAGCATTTT.

This clone was seen ten or more times. The chain employs TRBV4-1 and TRBJ2-1, with D unresolved. The length of the CDR3 is 15 residues. Trimming took 4 bases from V and 0 from J, leaving 10 bases between them. Germline V lookup: CDR1 MGHRA, CDR2 YSYEKL. CDR3 in amino acids: CASSLSPSSYNEQFF. The CDR3 DNA sequence: TGCGCCAGCAGCCTCTCCCCGAGCTCCTACAATGAGCAGTTCTTC.

The rearrangement uses TRBV7-2 and TRBJ2-7, with 9 bases fitting TRBD1. With V trimmed by 5 bases and J by 2 bases, 7 bases remained unmatched. The CDR3 sequence is 15 residues long. Germline CDR1 is SGHTA and CDR2 is FQGNSA. CDR3 region: CASSPGTGFAYEQYF. The CDR3 bases are TGTGCCAGCAGCCCCGGGACAGGGTTTGCCTACGAGCAGTACTTC.

The chain combines TRBV11-2 with TRBJ2-1, with a weak D call TRBD1 (6 bases). CDR1 is SGHAT and CDR2 is FQNNGV in the germline V gene. This CDR3 contains 15 residues. V lost 3 bases to trimming and J lost 5 bases, with 14 bases between them. The CDR3 here is CASSFPRTVHNEQFF. CDR3 nucleotide sequence: TGTGCCAGCAGCTTTCCTAGGACAGTTCACAATGAGCAGTTCTTC.

This clone was recorded a few times. The rearrangement joins TRBV19 to TRBJ1-2, with 11 positions matching TRBD1. The CDR3 spans 16 residues. Trimming took 4 bases from V and 3 from J; bases not matched to a gene: 7. Germline V CDR1 and CDR2: LNHDA, SQIVND (reference sequence). CDR3 sequence reads: CASSRDRGVLYYGYTF. The CDR3 bases are TGTGCCAGTAGTAGGGACAGGGGGGTCCTCTACTATGGCTACACCTTC. The complete variable domain, with remaining parts taken from reference TRBV19 and TRBJ1-2, reads DGGITQSPKYLFRKEGQNVTLSCEQNLNHDAMYWYRQDPGQGLRLIYYSQIVNDFQKGDIAEGYSVSREKKESFPLTVTSAQKNPTAFYLCASSRDRGVLYYGYTFGSGTRLTVV.